This T cell receptor beta chain came from a study of blood T cell repertoires in COVID-19. As for the study in general: COVID-19 samples, acute and convalescent, were from the United States, Italy and Spain.

Only in-frame clones appear in the TCRdb table, and some are missing; sequencing was by immunoSEQ multiplex PCR. The data contain a few hundred thousand clones, 80% to 90% of them singletons. Recruitment covered about 25 US areas and drew participants whose ages spanned about 18 to 95 years. Cohort 3 recovered donors had two negative PCRs, clearance, or symptom resolution. This CDR3 is built from 13 residues. Germline lookup yields CDR1 SEHNR and CDR2 FQNEAQ (reference sequence). V lost 5 bases and J lost 9, with 17 bases in between. This chain joins TRBV7-9 and TRBJ2-7, with D possibly TRBD1 on 6 matching bases. The sequenced sample was PBMCs or T cells enriched from blood (not recorded which). The sequence was collected from a man aged 25-45 years who had recovered from COVID-19. As DNA, the CDR3 is TGTGCCAGCAGCCCAGAGGGGGTTTTTGTGCAGTACTTC. This codes for CASSPEGVFVQYF.